Presented here are 9 T cell receptor beta chains from one specimen sequenced in a study of OX40 agonist ivuxolimab in advanced cancers. TCRdb's table, derived via immunoSEQ multiplex PCR, lists solely in-frame clones and lacks some. The data contain tens of thousands of clones, 81% of them singletons. This specimen consisted of CD4+ or CD8+ T cells sorted from blood, obtained in a trial of the OX40 agonist ivuxolimab. Receptors were obtained from an adult with an advanced solid tumor such as melanoma, head and neck, liver or kidney cancer.

The chain is built from TRBV30 and TRBJ2-1, with D possibly being TRBD2 (6 bases). V lost 0 bases and J lost 8, with 14 bases in between. In germline, CDR1 is GTSNPN, CDR2 SVGIG (reference sequence). CDR3 length equals 14 residues. The CDR3 bases are TGTGCCTGGAGTGTATTGGGCGGGATTGATGAGCAGTTCTTC. Translation gives CAWSVLGGIDEQFF.

A few counts support this clone. The V call is TRBV4-3, the J call TRBJ1-1; weak D call: TRBD1 (5 bases). V was pared by 0 bases and J by 10 bases, with 21 bases between. Germline V gene data show CDR1 as LGHNA and CDR2 as YSLEER. The CDR3 totals 16 residues. As DNA, the CDR3 is TGCGCCAGCAGCCAAGAAAGGGCAGACAGCCTAGTTGGAGCTTTCTTT. Translated: CASSQERADSLVGAFF.

The rearrangement links TRBV5-6 to TRBJ1-1, with no clear D. V was clipped by 2 bases and J by 2 bases, with 7 bases between them. This CDR3 has 13 amino acids. The V gene's germline CDR1 is SGHDT and CDR2 YYEEEE. This CDR3 reads CASSLTRNTEAFF. DNA of the CDR3: TGTGCCAGCAGCTTAACGCGCAACACTGAAGCTTTCTTT. The variable domain in full, with the rest retrieved from reference TRBV5-6 and TRBJ1-1, is DAGVTQSPTHLIKTRGQQVTLRCSPKSGHDTVSWYQQALGQGPQFIFQYYEEEERQRGNFPDRFSGHQFPNYSSELNVNALLLGDSALYLCASSLTRNTEAFFGQGTRLTVV.

The V gene is TRBV6-5, the J gene TRBJ2-1; 13 positions match TRBD2. The CDR3 is 16 amino acids. CDR1 MNHEY and CDR2 SVGAGI come from the germline V gene. Trimming cost V 0 bases and J 7 bases; bases outside gene matches: 3. CDR3 protein: CASSYSRTSGGNEQFF. Here the CDR3 DNA reads TGTGCCAGCAGTTACTCGCGGACTAGCGGGGGTAATGAGCAGTTCTTC.

V and J are TRBV11-2 and TRBJ1-1; D may be TRBD1 (5 bases). Trimming took 7 bases from V and 6 from J, leaving 15 bases between them. The CDR3 has 13 residues. The germline gives CDR1 SGHAT, CDR2 FQNNGV. For the CDR3, the DNA is TGTGCCAGCACGGGACGGTTGATTCCTGAAGCTTTCTTT. As protein: CASTGRLIPEAFF. The full variable domain, its missing parts supplied by reference TRBV11-2 and TRBJ1-1, is EAGVAQSPRYKIIEKRQSVAFWCNPISGHATLYWYQQILGQGPKLLIQFQNNGVVDDSQLPKDRFSAERLKGVDSTLKIQPAKLEDSAVYLCASTGRLIPEAFFGQGTRLTVV.

The rearrangement links TRBV5-1 to TRBJ2-2; D gene unclear. CDR1 SGHRS and CDR2 YFSETQ come from the germline V gene. The CDR3 is 15 residues long. The V end was cut by 0 bases, the J end by 13 bases, with 19 bases between. Written as DNA, the CDR3 is TGCGCCAGCAGCTTGGATCGGGCCCGGATCGATGGGCTGTTTTTT. This gives the protein CASSLDRARIDGLFF.

About this clone: The junction differs from germline at one of its ends, possibly a read error. The CDR3 sequence is CASSYWQPF. The DNA for the CDR3 is TGTGCCAGCAGTTATTGGCAGCCCTTC. J is TRBJ1-2 and V is TRBV6-1; the D is unclear. Per the germline V gene, CDR1 is MNHNS and CDR2 is SASEGT. This CDR3 has 9 residues.

The chain links TRBV5-6 to TRBJ1-1, with 8 bases aligning to TRBD1. This CDR3 is 18 amino acids long. Per germline, CDR1 SGHDT and CDR2 YYEEEE. V was pared by 4 bases and J by 1 base, with 15 bases of the junction left unmatched. The CDR3 region has the DNA TGTGCCAGCAGCCGAGGGACAGGCGAACGGACCAAGAACACTGAAGCTTTCTTT. This sequence encodes CASSRGTGERTKNTEAFF.

A few counts support this clone. This sequence joins TRBV10-1 and TRBJ2-3, with D possibly TRBD2 on 5 matching bases. Looked up from germline, CDR1 is WNHNN and CDR2 is SYGVQD (reference sequence). Between the trimmed V and J ends, which lost 3 bases and 1 base, there was a span of 11 bases. This CDR3 comprises 15 residues. CDR3 in amino acids: CASSDGAARTDTQYF. The DNA of the CDR3 is TGCGCCAGCAGTGACGGAGCGGCTCGCACAGATACGCAGTATTTT.